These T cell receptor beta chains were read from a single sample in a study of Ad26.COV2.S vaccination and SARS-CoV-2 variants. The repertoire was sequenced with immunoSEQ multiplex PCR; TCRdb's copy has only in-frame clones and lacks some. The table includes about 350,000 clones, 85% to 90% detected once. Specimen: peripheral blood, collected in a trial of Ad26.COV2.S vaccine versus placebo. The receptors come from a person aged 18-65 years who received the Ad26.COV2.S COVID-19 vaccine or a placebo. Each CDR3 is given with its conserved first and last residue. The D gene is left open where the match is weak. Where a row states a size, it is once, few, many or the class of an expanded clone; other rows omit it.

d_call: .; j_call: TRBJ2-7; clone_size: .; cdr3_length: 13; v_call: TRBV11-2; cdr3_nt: TGTGCCAGCAGAGGGACGTCAACCTACGAGCAGTACTTC; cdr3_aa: CASRGTSTYEQYF
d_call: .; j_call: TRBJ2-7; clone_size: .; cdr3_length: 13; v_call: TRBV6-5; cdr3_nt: TGTGCCAGCAAGGGCAGGGCACCCTACGAGCAGTACTTC; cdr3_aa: CASKGRAPYEQYF
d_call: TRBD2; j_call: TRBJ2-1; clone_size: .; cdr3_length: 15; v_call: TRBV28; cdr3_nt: TGTGCCAGCAGCCTCACCGGGACTACCTACAATGAGCAGTTCTTC; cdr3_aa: CASSLTGTTYNEQFF
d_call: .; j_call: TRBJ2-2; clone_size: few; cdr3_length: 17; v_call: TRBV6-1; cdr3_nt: TGTGCCAGCAGTGAATTAGGAGGAGGGCTCGGGACCGGGGAGCTGTTTTTT; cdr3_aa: CASSELGGGLGTGELFF
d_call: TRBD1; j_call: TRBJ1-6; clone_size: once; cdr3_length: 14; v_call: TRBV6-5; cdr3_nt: TGTGCCAGCAGGACCGGGACAGAGAATTCACCCCTCCACTTT; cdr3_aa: CASRTGTENSPLHF
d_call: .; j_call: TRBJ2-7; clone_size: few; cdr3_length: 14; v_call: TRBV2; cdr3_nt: TGTGCCAGCAACTCTTTAACGGATTCCTACGAGCAGTACTTC; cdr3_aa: CASNSLTDSYEQYF
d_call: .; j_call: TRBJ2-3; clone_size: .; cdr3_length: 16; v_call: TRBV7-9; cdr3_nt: TGTGCCAGCAGCTCAGGTGGGGGGAGAGGCACAGATACGCAGTATTTT; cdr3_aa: CASSSGGGRGTDTQYF
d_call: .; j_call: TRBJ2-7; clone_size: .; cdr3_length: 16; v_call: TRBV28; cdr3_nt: TGTGCCAGCAGTCCCCAGACAGGCAACTTAATCTACGAGCAGTACTTC; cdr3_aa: CASSPQTGNLIYEQYF
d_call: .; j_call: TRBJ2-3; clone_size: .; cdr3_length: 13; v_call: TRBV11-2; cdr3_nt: TGTGCCAGCAGCTTAGGAGTGGCAGATACGCAGTATTTT; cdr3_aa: CASSLGVADTQYF
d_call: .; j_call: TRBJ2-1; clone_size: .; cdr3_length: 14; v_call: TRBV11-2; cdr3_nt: TGTGCCAGCAGCTTAGGAGGTCCAGACAATGAGCAGTTCTTC; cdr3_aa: CASSLGGPDNEQFF
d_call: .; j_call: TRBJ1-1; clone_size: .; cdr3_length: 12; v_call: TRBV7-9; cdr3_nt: TGTGCCAGCAGCTTTGGGAGCACTGAAGCTTTCTTT; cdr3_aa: CASSFGSTEAFF
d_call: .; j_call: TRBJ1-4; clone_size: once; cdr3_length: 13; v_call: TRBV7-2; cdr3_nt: TGTGCCAGCAGCTTAAGGTTCGGGGAAAAACTGTTTTTT; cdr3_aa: CASSLRFGEKLFF
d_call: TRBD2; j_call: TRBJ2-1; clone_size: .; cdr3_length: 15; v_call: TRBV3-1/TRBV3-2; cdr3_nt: TGTGCCAGCAGCCTTACTAGCGGGAGCCCCAATGAGCAGTTCTTC; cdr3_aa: CASSLTSGSPNEQFF
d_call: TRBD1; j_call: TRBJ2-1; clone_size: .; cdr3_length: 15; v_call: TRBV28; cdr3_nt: TGTGCCAGCAGTTTCCGGACAGGGGTCGGGTATGAGCAGTTCTTC; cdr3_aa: CASSFRTGVGYEQFF
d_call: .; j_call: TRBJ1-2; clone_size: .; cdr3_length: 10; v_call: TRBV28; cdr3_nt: TGTGCCTCGGCTGACTATGGCTACACCTTC; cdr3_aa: CASADYGYTF
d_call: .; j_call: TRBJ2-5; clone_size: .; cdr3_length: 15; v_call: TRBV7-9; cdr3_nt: TGTGCCAGCAGCCCTCCCTGGGGGTACCAAGAGACCCAGTACTTC; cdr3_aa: CASSPPWGYQETQYF
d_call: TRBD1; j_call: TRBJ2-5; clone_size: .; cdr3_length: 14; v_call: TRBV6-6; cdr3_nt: TGTGCCAGCAAGAGACGGGACAGGGAAGAGACCCAGTACTTC; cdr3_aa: CASKRRDREETQYF
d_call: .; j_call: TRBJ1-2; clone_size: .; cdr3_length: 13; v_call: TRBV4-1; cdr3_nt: TGCGCCAGCAGCCAAGAAAGGGCTAATGGCTACACCTTC; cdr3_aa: CASSQERANGYTF
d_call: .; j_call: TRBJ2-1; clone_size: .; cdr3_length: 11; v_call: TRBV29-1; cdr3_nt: TGCAGCGCTGGGACTGAAGGTTCCCAGTTCTTC; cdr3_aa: CSAGTEGSQFF
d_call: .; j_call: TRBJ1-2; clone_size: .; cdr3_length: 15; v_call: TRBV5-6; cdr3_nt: TGTGCCAGCAGCTTGGTGGTAGGGGGAGTCTATGGCTACACCTTC; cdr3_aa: CASSLVVGGVYGYTF
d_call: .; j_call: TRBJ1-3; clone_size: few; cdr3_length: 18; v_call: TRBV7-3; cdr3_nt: TGTGCCAGCAGCTTAGACCCTCAGGGGACTTCAGCTGGAAACACCATATATTTT; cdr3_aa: CASSLDPQGTSAGNTIYF
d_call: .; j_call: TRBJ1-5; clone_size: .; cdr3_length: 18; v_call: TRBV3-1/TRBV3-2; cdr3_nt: TGTGCCAGCAGCCAAGAACACAGGGAACTTTATAGCAATCAGCCCCAGCATTTT; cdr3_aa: CASSQEHRELYSNQPQHF
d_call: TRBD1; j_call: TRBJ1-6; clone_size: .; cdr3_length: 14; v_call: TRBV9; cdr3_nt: TGTGCCAGCAGCGGAGGACAGGGTAGATCACCCCTCCACTTT; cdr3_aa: CASSGGQGRSPLHF
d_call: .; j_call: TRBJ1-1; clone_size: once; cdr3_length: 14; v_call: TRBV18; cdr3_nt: TGTGCCAGCTCACCAGGGGCAGAGAACACTGAAGCTTTCTTT; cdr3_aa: CASSPGAENTEAFF
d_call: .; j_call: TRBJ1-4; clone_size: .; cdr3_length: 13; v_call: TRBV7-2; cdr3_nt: TGTGCCAGCAGCCCCCGGAGGCACGAAAAACTGTTTTTT; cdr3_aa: CASSPRRHEKLFF
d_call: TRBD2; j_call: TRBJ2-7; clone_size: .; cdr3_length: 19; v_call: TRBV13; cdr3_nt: TGTGCCAGCAGCTCTACCTGGGGGACTAGCGGGGGGTTTCCCTACGAGCAGTACTTC; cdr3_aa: CASSSTWGTSGGFPYEQYF
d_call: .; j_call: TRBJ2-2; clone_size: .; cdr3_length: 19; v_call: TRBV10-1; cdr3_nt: TGCGCCAGCAGCGAAGTACGGGCCGGGGGCTTACTTAACACCGGGGAGCTGTTTTTT; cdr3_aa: CASSEVRAGGLLNTGELFF
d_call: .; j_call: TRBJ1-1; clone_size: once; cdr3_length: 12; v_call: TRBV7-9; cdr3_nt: TGTGCCAGCAGCTTGGACGGAGCTGAAGCTTTCTTT; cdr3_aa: CASSLDGAEAFF
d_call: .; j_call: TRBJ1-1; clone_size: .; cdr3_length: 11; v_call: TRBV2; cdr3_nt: TGTGCCACCGCTCTGAACACTGAAGCTTTCTTT; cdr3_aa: CATALNTEAFF
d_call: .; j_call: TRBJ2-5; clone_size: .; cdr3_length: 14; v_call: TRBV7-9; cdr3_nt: TGTGCCAGCAGCTTAGTTCTGGGTTCAGAGACCCAGTACTTC; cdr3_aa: CASSLVLGSETQYF
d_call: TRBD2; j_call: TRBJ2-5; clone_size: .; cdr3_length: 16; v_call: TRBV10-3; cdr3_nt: TGTGCCATCAGTGAAGGGGCGGGAGGGCCCCGAGAGACCCAGTACTTC; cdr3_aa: CAISEGAGGPRETQYF
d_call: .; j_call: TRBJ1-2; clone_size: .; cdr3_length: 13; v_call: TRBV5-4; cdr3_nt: TGTGCCAGCAGCGACGGGGGGAACTATGGCTACACCTTC; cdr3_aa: CASSDGGNYGYTF
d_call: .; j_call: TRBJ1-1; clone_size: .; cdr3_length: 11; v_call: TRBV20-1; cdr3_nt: TGCAGTGTAGGACAGAACACTGAAGCTTTCTTT; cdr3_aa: CSVGQNTEAFF
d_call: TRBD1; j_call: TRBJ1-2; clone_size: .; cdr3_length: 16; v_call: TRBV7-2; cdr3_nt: TGTGCCAGCAGCCATAACCCTACAGGGGATTCTAGGGGCTACACCTTC; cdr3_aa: CASSHNPTGDSRGYTF
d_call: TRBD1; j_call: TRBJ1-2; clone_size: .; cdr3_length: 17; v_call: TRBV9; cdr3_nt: TGTGCCAGCAGCGGAACGGGACAGGGGCGTTTCAACTATGGCTACACCTTC; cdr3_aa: CASSGTGQGRFNYGYTF
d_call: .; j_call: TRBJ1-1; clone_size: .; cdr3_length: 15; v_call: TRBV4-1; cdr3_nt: TGCGCCAGCAGCCAAGATAAAGGGCCGCTCCGGGAAGCTTTCTTT; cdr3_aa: CASSQDKGPLREAFF
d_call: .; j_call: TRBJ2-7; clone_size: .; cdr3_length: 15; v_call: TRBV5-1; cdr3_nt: TGCGCCAGCAGCTTGGGACAGGACTCAAGCTACGAGCAGTACTTC; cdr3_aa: CASSLGQDSSYEQYF
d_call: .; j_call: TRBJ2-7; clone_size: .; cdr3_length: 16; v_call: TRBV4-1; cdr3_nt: TGCGCCAGCAGCCAAGGTGGGGGGAGTTTATCCTACGAGCAGTACTTC; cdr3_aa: CASSQGGGSLSYEQYF
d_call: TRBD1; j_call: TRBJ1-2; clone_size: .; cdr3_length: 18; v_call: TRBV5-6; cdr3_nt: TGTGCCAGCAGCTATTCCGGGACAGGCGTCATCACCGCCTATGGCTACACCTTC; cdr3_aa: CASSYSGTGVITAYGYTF
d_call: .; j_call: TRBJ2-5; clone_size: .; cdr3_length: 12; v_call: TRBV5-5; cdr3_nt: TGTGCCAGCAGCTTGGAGGGAGAGACCCAGTACTTC; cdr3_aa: CASSLEGETQYF
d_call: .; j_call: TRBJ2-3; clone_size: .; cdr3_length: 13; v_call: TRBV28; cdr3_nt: TGTGCCAGTTCGGGACCTACCACAGATACGCAGTATTTT; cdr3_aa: CASSGPTTDTQYF
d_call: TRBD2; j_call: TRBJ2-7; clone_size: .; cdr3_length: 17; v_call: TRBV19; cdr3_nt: TGTGCCAGTACCAAGACTAGCGGGGGCGATTCTGCCTACGAGCAGTACTTC; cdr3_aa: CASTKTSGGDSAYEQYF
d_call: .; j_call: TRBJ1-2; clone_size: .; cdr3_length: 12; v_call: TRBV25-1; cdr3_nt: TGTGCCAGCAGTGAGGGAGCGTATGGCTACACCTTC; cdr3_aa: CASSEGAYGYTF
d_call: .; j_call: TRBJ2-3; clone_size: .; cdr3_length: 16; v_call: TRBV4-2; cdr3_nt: TGTGCCAGCAGCGCTTCGGCTAGCTCTAGCACAGATACGCAGTATTTT; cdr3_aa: CASSASASSSTDTQYF
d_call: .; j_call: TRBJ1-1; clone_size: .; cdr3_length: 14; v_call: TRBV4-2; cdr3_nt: TGTGCCAGCAGCCAAGATCTTGGGGACACTGAAGCTTTCTTT; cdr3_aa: CASSQDLGDTEAFF
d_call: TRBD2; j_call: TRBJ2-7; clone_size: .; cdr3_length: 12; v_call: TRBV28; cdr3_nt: TGTGCCAGCGGGGCGGGAGCCTACGAGCAGTACTTC; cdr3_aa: CASGAGAYEQYF
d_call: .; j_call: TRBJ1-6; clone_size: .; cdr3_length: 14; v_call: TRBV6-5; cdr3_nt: TGTGCCAGCAGTTACCAGGGTTTCGATTCACCCCTCCACTTT; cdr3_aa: CASSYQGFDSPLHF
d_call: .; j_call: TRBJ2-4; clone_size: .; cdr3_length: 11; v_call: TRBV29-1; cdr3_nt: TGCAGCGTTGCTAAGACTGGGATTCAGTACTTC; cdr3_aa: CSVAKTGIQYF